This record looks at one TCR beta chain sequence and its context. Its antigen is not yet known. No much larger clonotype is one base removed from it; base qualities were not supplied. This sample was taken from a study of cytomegalovirus exposure and HLA in healthy donors (dated by TCRdb to the late 2010s). In the study overall: According to a later analysis, one platform produced both the 120 validation repertoires and the roughly 650 repertoires of the first cohort. Along with the roughly 610-subject first cohort, a separate validation cohort of about 110 different subjects was used. The study was designed to test whether signatures of past pathogen exposure could be identified by cataloging public T cell receptors. The study combined high-throughput TCR immunosequencing, statistical association of individual TCRs with disease status, and machine learning to predict cytomegalovirus infection status. Overall results and qualifications from the work: A later analysis lacked HLA typing for the validation cohort, so it scored co-occurrence in that cohort across all 110 or so repertoires. A later analysis found that TCRs clustered in the first cohort also tended to co-occur in the 120 or so validation repertoires, with 94% of cluster scores above 0. In both the original and validation cohorts, the classifier was reported to diagnose cytomegalovirus status with high specificity and sensitivity. According to the authors, the approach could potentially be generalized to other disease states and immunological phenotypes. In vitro tests confirmed that a few of the cytomegalovirus-associated TCR beta chains recognize cytomegalovirus antigens. Across donors, most TCR sequences were observed very rarely, whereas some public TCRs were present in many individuals. The study listed 150 to 200 TCR beta chains as associated with cytomegalovirus.

The library was obtained by the immunoSEQ multiplex PCR assay. The original methods were these. A statistical classification framework was built to diagnose cytomegalovirus status from the catalog of TCR beta chain sequences. The immuneACCESS repertoire file appears here via TCRdb, limited to in-frame rearrangements. These files lack a portion of the clones; in checked studies, under half of the deficit traces to unresolved V genes, and the cause of the others is not known. V and J calls and clone size are those listed in that table; D and trimming were worked out from the DNA. Recorded for this sample are some 170,000 clones; approximately 86% of them occurred a single time. Less than 3.5% of the sample belongs to the ten largest clones. The donors belonged to the validation cohort of about 110 subjects, which was separate from the roughly 670-subject first cohort. The receptor comes from a man younger than 30 in good health and CMV-seropositive. What was sequenced was PBMCs.

The DNA reads TGTGCCAGCAGCTACCTGTCAGGGAACACTAACTATGGCTACACCTTC. Its coded protein is CASSYLSGNTNYGYTF. The V and J segments used are TRBV6-5 and TRBJ1-2, with a tentative D gene TRBD1 over 5 matching bases. CDR3 length: 16 amino acids, cysteine to phenylalanine. This entry keeps only the CDR3 DNA: 48 bases, framed from base 1. V is clipped by 6 bases and J by 0 bases, and the sequence between their germline boundaries is 17 bases long. Looking up the germline V gene yields CDR1 MNHEY and CDR2 SVGAGI.